The 10 T cell receptor beta chains presented below share a single source sample, sequenced in a study of blood T cell repertoires in COVID-19. Here immunoSEQ multiplex PCR was the method, and the copy in TCRdb shows in-frame clones only, minus some. In the table there are about 64,000 clones, approximately 85% of which are singletons. The sample consisted of peripheral blood. These receptor sequences come from a human donor in a cohort sampled during active COVID-19.

J is TRBJ2-2 and V is TRBV6-5, with D possibly matching TRBD1 (6 bases). Germline V CDR1 and CDR2: MNHEY, SVGAGI. V gave up 4 bases and J gave up 5 bases, with 8 bases separating them. The CDR3 runs to 13 residues. The CDR3 bases are TGTGCCAGCAGTTCAGGGGAAACCGGGGAGCTGTTTTTT. It specifies CASSSGETGELFF.

The V call is TRBV6-5, the J call TRBJ2-5; 13 positions match TRBD2. The CDR3 is 15 amino acids. J gave up 4 bases and V 5 bases, and 4 bases lay outside the gene matches. From germline, CDR1 is MNHEY and CDR2 SVGAGI. CDR3 amino acids: CASSPGTSGVETQYF. The CDR3 DNA follows: TGTGCCAGCAGTCCCGGGACTAGCGGGGTAGAGACCCAGTACTTC.

The genes are TRBV5-1 and TRBJ1-3, with D tentatively TRBD1 (6 bases). Germline-derived CDR1 and CDR2 are SGHRS and YFSETQ. The ends were cut back, 1 base at V and 4 bases at J, with 15 bases in the middle. CDR3 size: 16 residues. Here the CDR3 DNA reads TGCGCCAGCAGCTTGTCCTCAGGGGCCAGGGGAAACACCATATATTTT. This gives the protein CASSLSSGARGNTIYF.

This clone was counted a single time. The chain recombines TRBV5-6 with TRBJ2-4; 8 bases are a match to TRBD1. This CDR3 has 18 amino acids. Germline CDR1 reads SGHDT; CDR2 reads YYEEEE. J gave up 0 bases and V 1 base, and 9 bases lay outside the gene matches. CDR3 amino acids: CASSLLGQASLAKNIQYF. As DNA, the CDR3 is TGTGCCAGCAGCTTGCTGGGACAGGCATCATTAGCCAAAAACATTCAGTACTTC.

The chain couples TRBV7-7 to TRBJ2-5; possible D gene TRBD2, 5 bases. Germline values: CDR1 SSHAT, CDR2 FNYEAQ (reference sequence). The V gene lost 1 base and the J gene lost 5 bases, with 14 bases spanning the gap. The CDR3 has 15 amino acids. CDR3 amino acids: CASSLGGLPWETQYF. The CDR3 DNA reads TGTGCCAGCAGCTTAGGAGGGCTACCTTGGGAGACCCAGTACTTC.

The genes are TRBV5-4 and TRBJ1-2; 12 nucleotides match TRBD1. The CDR3 runs 16 residues. J was trimmed by 6 bases and V by 3 bases; bases with no gene match: 9. Germline V gene lookup returns CDR1 SGHNT and CDR2 YYREEE (reference sequence). CDR3 coding DNA: TGTGCCAGCAGCTCCGTCCCGGGACAGGGGGCGAATGGCTACACCTTC. Residues: CASSSVPGQGANGYTF. The full variable domain, rest sourced from reference TRBV5-4 and TRBJ1-2, is ETGVTQSPTHLIKTRGQQVTLRCSSQSGHNTVSWYQQALGQGPQFIFQYYREEENGRGNFPPRFSGLQFPNYSSELNVNALELDDSALYLCASSSVPGQGANGYTFGSGTRLTVV.

The chain links TRBV6-5 to TRBJ2-7; 8 nucleotides align to TRBD2. Germline values: CDR1 MNHEY, CDR2 SVGAGI. Germline trimming cut 5 bases from V and 4 bases from J; bases unmatched to any gene: 10. The CDR3 runs 15 residues. CDR3 amino acids: CASSHLSAGEYEQYF. The CDR3 bases are TGTGCCAGCAGTCACCTCTCAGCGGGGGAGTACGAGCAGTACTTC.

This chain uses TRBV30 with TRBJ2-2; 10 nucleotides line up with TRBD1. After removal of 4 bases from V and 6 bases from J, the junction contained 8 bases not matched to a gene. The CDR3 spans 15 residues. CDR1 is GTSNPN, CDR2 SVGIG, per germline (reference sequence). The CDR3 is CAWNSGQGVAGELFF. In DNA form, the CDR3 reads TGTGCCTGGAATTCTGGACAGGGGGTCGCCGGGGAGCTGTTTTTT.

There are a few counts of this clone. This sequence joins TRBV6-6 and TRBJ1-6; TRBD1 is a possible D gene (5 bases). Germline loops: CDR1 MNHNY, CDR2 SVGAGI (reference sequence). The V gene lost 3 bases and the J gene lost 8 bases, with 8 bases spanning the gap. This CDR3 has 13 residues. CDR3 bases: TGTGCCAGCAGTTATAGGGGTGATTCACCCCTCCACTTT. Translating gives CASSYRGDSPLHF.

The V gene is TRBV29-1, the J gene TRBJ2-2, with 9 bases that match TRBD2. Trimming cost V 7 bases and J 0 bases; bases outside gene matches: 0. Germline V CDR1 and CDR2: SQVTM, ANQGSEA. The CDR3 is made up of 13 amino acids. The DNA for the CDR3 is TGCAGCGGGACTAGCGCGAACACCGGGGAGCTGTTTTTT. Translating it yields CSGTSANTGELFF.